This is a list of T cell receptor beta chains from one sample in a study of T-cell reconstitution after alpha-beta-depleted transplantation in children. TCRdb re-derived calls from the PCR reads in MiXCR, one entry per CDR3 protein. The profile shows 350,000 to 400,000 distinct CDR3 sequences, around 21% of them singletons. Material: PBMCs from the stem cell graft donor, obtained from the stem cell graft. The source of these receptors is a human donor who donated a stem cell graft to a child with acute myeloid leukemia. Each CDR3 is given without its conserved first and last residue. Fields, in order: J gene, CDR3 length, V gene, D gene, CDR3 protein. The D gene is left open where the match is weak.

TRBJ1-5	13	TRBV3-1	.	ASSQNPGNHQPQH
TRBJ2-4	13	TRBV2	.	ASSTVGASKNIQY
TRBJ2-5	13	TRBV4-2	.	ASSQEGAVQETQY
TRBJ2-1	14	TRBV11-2	.	ASSYTAGPSYNEQF
TRBJ2-1	12	TRBV13	TRBD2	ASRYSGFNNEQF
TRBJ1-1	17	TRBV21-1	.	ASSKETILPGTANTEAF
TRBJ2-7	13	TRBV20-1	.	NAPPGDLGGYEQY
TRBJ2-7	11	TRBV12-3/TRBV12-4	.	ASRPQVDYEQY
TRBJ1-1	15	TRBV15	.	ATSRVPRSGKNTEAF
TRBJ2-5	13	TRBV24-1	.	ATSDSFSAQETQY
TRBJ2-3	10	TRBV20-1	.	SGTPDTDTQY
TRBJ2-7	13	TRBV5-1	.	ASSPSSDSSYEQY
TRBJ2-1	15	TRBV5-1	TRBD2	ASSFSAAGGPYNEQF
TRBJ2-1	11	TRBV20-1	TRBD2	SARGGGNNEQF
TRBJ2-7	11	TRBV5-1	.	ASSFVGVDEQY
TRBJ2-3	12	TRBV29-1	.	SVQSLLRRDTQY
TRBJ2-5	9	TRBV12-3/TRBV12-4	TRBD2	ASSFGGAQY
TRBJ2-5	15	TRBV4-2	TRBD2	ASSQEGASGRAETQY
TRBJ2-7	12	TRBV6-2/TRBV6-3	TRBD1	ASRRGQGIYEQY
TRBJ2-7	13	TRBV12-3/TRBV12-4	TRBD1	ASSATPPGGVEQY
TRBJ1-5	13	TRBV7-9	TRBD1	ASSEGGRDCQPQH
TRBJ1-1	10	TRBV12-3/TRBV12-4	.	ASLSPGTEAF
TRBJ1-1	14	TRBV5-6	TRBD1	ASSSLGTGANTEAF
TRBJ2-2	11	TRBV20-1	.	SARGSGWGELF
TRBJ2-1	13	TRBV20-1	TRBD2	SARDILAGYNEQF
TRBJ2-5	13	TRBV7-6	.	ASSLLLGSQETQY
TRBJ1-2	11	TRBV6-5	.	ASRKQGSYGYT
TRBJ1-1	10	TRBV6-1	.	ASRGRGTEAF
TRBJ2-3	12	TRBV5-1	.	ASSVAASTDTQY
TRBJ1-6	13	TRBV28	TRBD1	ASSPGTGAFSPLH
TRBJ2-2	11	TRBV12-3/TRBV12-4	.	ASSRIGSGELF
TRBJ2-7	13	TRBV24-1	.	ATSDSRQPPYEQY
TRBJ2-1	12	TRBV20-1	TRBD2	SARFGGSYNEQF